This TCR beta chain was captured by sequencing in a study of cytomegalovirus exposure and HLA in healthy donors. The study's findings and limits: The study put some 150 TCR beta chains on its list as cytomegalovirus-associated. Sequence variants that were highly shared formed a cluster that was likely a sequencing artifact. Later work found most CMV-associated TCR beta chains apparently HLA-restricted.

PCR involved 60 Vbeta and 13 Jbeta primers. Only in-frame clones appear in the TCRdb table, and some are missing; sequencing was by immunoSEQ multiplex PCR. This sample has approximately 150,000 clones, with 70% to 80% found just once. The CDR3 totals 15 residues. Germline CDR1 reads MGHRA; CDR2 reads YSYEKL. V was clipped by 0 bases and J by 7 bases, with 16 bases between them. On this clone itself: Its antigen is unknown. A far more abundant clone sits one base away, making this likely a read error.

This clonotype was obtained from a middle-aged woman in good health and CMV-seropositive. J is TRBJ2-7 and V is TRBV4-1, with D possibly matching TRBD2 (6 bases). Sequencing input: PBMCs. The CDR3 sequence is CASSQDWGTYNEQYF. Written as DNA, the CDR3 is TGCGCCAGCAGCCAAGATTGGGGGACTTACAATGAGCAGTACTTC.